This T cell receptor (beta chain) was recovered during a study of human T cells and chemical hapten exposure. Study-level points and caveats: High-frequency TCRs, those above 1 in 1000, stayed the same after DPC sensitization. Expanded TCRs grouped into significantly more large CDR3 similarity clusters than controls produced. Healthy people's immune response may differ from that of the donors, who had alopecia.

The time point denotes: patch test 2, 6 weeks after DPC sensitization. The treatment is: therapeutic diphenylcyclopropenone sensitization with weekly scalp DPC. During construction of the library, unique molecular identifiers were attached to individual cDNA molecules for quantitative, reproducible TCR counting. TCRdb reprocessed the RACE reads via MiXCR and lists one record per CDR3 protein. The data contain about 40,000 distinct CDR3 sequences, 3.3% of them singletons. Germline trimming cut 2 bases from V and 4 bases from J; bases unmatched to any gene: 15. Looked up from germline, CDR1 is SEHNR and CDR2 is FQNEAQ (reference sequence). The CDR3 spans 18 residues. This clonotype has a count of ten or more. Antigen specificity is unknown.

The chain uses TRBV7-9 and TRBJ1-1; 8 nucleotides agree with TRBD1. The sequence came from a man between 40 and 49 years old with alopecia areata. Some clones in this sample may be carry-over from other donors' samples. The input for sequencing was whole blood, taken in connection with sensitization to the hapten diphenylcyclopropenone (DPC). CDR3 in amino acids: CASSLYGVSQGAGTEAFF. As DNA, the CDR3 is TGTGCCAGCAGCTTATACGGTGTGTCGCAGGGGGCGGGCACTGAAGCTTTCTTT.